This paragraph reports one T cell receptor beta chain. Antigen: not known. Germline V gives CDR1 SQVTM, CDR2 ANQGSEA. The V gene end was trimmed by 7 bases and the J gene end by 2 bases; junction bases not matched to a gene: 3. The CDR3 loop spans 14 amino acids. The data were taken from a study of T cell responses to AZD1222 COVID-19 vaccine. Whole-study results and caveats: The peak T cell response came first, and repertoires were sampled only after it. Of the AZD1222 recipients, only five to seven were seropositive at baseline.

Clones were sequenced by immunoSEQ multiplex PCR, and TCRdb holds only the in-frame ones, with some missing. The sample contains over 130,000 clones, 70% to 90% of which appear only once. The starting material was peripheral blood, obtained on day 0 of AZD1222 vaccination. The TCR originated in an adult in good health. The gene calls are TRBV29-1 and TRBJ2-5; 14 bases line up with TRBD2. The CDR3 sequence: CSERLAGGQETQYF. CDR3 bases: TGCAGCGAAAGACTAGCGGGAGGGCAAGAGACCCAGTACTTC.